The 10 T cell receptor beta chains listed next were all sequenced from one sample in a study of blood T cell repertoires in COVID-19. Sequenced by immunoSEQ multiplex PCR; TCRdb stores in-frame clones only, minus some. The table records about 300,000 clones, 86% of them present only once. Sequencing used peripheral blood. All receptors come from a woman between 45 and 65 years old with acute or convalescent COVID-19.

This clone was picked up one time. The chain carries TRBV10-3 and TRBJ2-4; 7 bases line up with TRBD1. CDR1 is ENHRY and CDR2 is SYGVKD in the germline V gene. Germline trimming cut 0 bases from V and 0 bases from J; bases unmatched to any gene: 5. The CDR3 runs to 17 residues. This CDR3 reads CAISESATGLAKNIQYF. CDR3 nucleotides: TGTGCCATCAGTGAGTCCGCGACAGGGCTAGCCAAAAACATTCAGTACTTC.

This clone was found once. This chain connects TRBV5-1 to TRBJ2-3, with 9 positions matching TRBD1. The germline V gene has CDR1 SGHRS and CDR2 YFSETQ. V gave up 0 bases and J gave up 5 bases; unmatched junction bases: 7. The CDR3 consists of 16 residues. CDR3 loop: CASSLGTQGAIDTQYF. The DNA of the CDR3 is TGCGCCAGCAGCTTGGGCACACAGGGGGCAATAGATACGCAGTATTTT.

The V call is TRBV27, the J call TRBJ1-6, with D perhaps matching TRBD1 (5 bases). The V end was cut by 4 bases, the J end by 6 bases, with 10 bases between. Per germline, CDR1 MNHEY and CDR2 SMNVEV (reference sequence). This CDR3 is built from 14 residues. CDR3 coding DNA: TGTGCCAGCAGTTCTCGACAGACTAATTCACCCCTCCACTTT. Amino acids: CASSSRQTNSPLHF.

This clone was picked up one time. This chain joins TRBV28 and TRBJ1-4, with 7 bases lining up with TRBD1. The CDR3 contains 14 residues. Germline V CDR1 and CDR2: MDHEN, SYDVKM. V was clipped by 9 bases and J by 5 bases; unmatched bases: 9. The CDR3 spells CASLDPGQNEKLFF. For the CDR3, the DNA is TGTGCCAGTCTTGATCCGGGACAGAATGAAAAACTGTTTTTT.

Only a few counts were recorded for this clone. Distinct nucleotide sequences in the sample also encode this CDR3. V usage is TRBV24-1 and J usage is TRBJ1-5; 7 bases map to TRBD1. CDR3 length: 16 amino acids. Germline values: CDR1 KGHDR, CDR2 SFDVKD. After removal of 4 bases from V and 0 bases from J, the junction contained 5 bases not matched to a gene. The CDR3 protein is CATSDPGTDSNQPQHF. Written as DNA, the CDR3 is TGTGCCACCAGTGACCCCGGGACAGATAGCAATCAGCCCCAGCATTTT.

This clone has just one count. The chain combines TRBV5-1 with TRBJ1-6, with unresolved D. The germline V gene encodes CDR1 SGHRS and CDR2 YFSETQ. This CDR3 has 15 residues. Trimming pared 4 bases from V and 7 bases from J, leaving 15 bases between. CDR3 DNA: TGCGCCAGCAGCCTACGACTAGGTGAGAATTCACCCCTCCACTTT. Protein: CASSLRLGENSPLHF. Full variable domain (outside the CDR3, taken from reference TRBV5-1 and TRBJ1-6): KAGVTQTPRYLIKTRGQQVTLSCSPISGHRSVSWYQQTPGQGLQFLFEYFSETQRNKGNFPGRFSGRQFSNSRSEMNVSTLELGDSALYLCASSLRLGENSPLHFGNGTRLTVT.

This clone was observed once. The V call is TRBV7-9, the J call TRBJ2-5; 14 nucleotides agree with TRBD2. The germline V gene encodes CDR1 SEHNR and CDR2 FQNEAQ (reference sequence). The CDR3 covers 18 residues. V gave up 5 bases and J gave up 5 bases; unmatched junction bases: 13. For the CDR3, the DNA is TGTGCCAGCAGCAAAGGACTAGCGGGAGGAGGGGAGGGGGAGACCCAGTACTTC. It translates to CASSKGLAGGGEGETQYF. Supplemented by reference TRBV7-9 and TRBJ2-5, the full variable domain reads DTGVSQNPRHKITKRGQNVTFRCDPISEHNRLYWYRQTLGQGPEFLTYFQNEAQLEKSRLLSDRFSAERPKGSFSTLEIQRTEQGDSAMYLCASSKGLAGGGEGETQYFGPGTRLLVL.

CDR3 bases: TGTGCCAGCCGAACAGCGGGAGGGACATACAATGAGCAGTTCTTC. Translation gives CASRTAGGTYNEQFF. The rearrangement joins TRBV28 to TRBJ2-1; 10 bases are a match to TRBD2. Germline assignment: CDR1 MDHEN and CDR2 SYDVKM. This CDR3 region has 15 residues. Trimming took 8 bases from V and 4 from J; bases not matched to a gene: 8.

This clone was seen once. The CDR3 region is CASSLRLPTSGRSYEQYF. The CDR3 DNA sequence: TGCGCCAGCAGTCTCAGACTGCCAACTAGCGGGCGCTCCTACGAGCAGTACTTC. This chain connects TRBV23-1 to TRBJ2-7; 9 nucleotides align to TRBD2. TRBV23-1 is assigned to the ORF class and has an uncertain function. CDR3 length: 18 residues. Losses at the gene ends were 4 bases for V and 0 bases for J; bases not matched to a gene: 13.

This sequence joins TRBV19 and TRBJ1-2; 8 bases align to TRBD1. The V and J ends lost 5 bases and 6 bases, in that order; junction bases with no gene match: 8. The CDR3 loop spans 14 amino acids. Germline CDR1 LNHDA, CDR2 SQIVND (reference sequence). CDR3 residues: CASSSPDRVDGYTF. DNA of the CDR3: TGTGCCAGTAGTTCCCCGGACAGGGTGGATGGCTACACCTTC.